The sequence of this T cell receptor beta chain was determined in a study of blood T cell repertoires in COVID-19. The overall study: Samples came from the United States, Italy and Spain, spanning acute and convalescent COVID-19. In each case, the material was cDNA or gDNA derived from T cells, B-cell-depleted T cells, or PBMCs.

Original processing notes: Nucleated cell number was recorded as an estimate derived from reference gene primer amplification. Sequencing used immunoSEQ multiplex PCR; TCRdb keeps in-frame clones, though not all of them. V, J and clone size were drawn from that table, and D and trimming were deduced from the DNA. The table has 60,000 or so clones, 88% seen once. The germline CDR1 and CDR2 sequences are LNHDA and SQIVND (reference sequence). Trimming removed 5 bases from V and 0 bases from J; junction bases left unmatched: 6. CDR3 length: 16 residues. This clone appeared once. The chain carries TRBV19 and TRBJ2-7; 11 positions match TRBD2. What was sequenced was peripheral blood. The TCR comes from a woman aged 65 to 85 with active COVID-19. The DNA of the CDR3 is TGTGCCAGTAGTTCTCGGACTAGCGGGCCCTCCTACGAGCAGTACTTC. Encoded protein: CASSSRTSGPSYEQYF. Drawing the rest from reference TRBV19 and TRBJ2-7, the complete variable domain is DGGITQSPKYLFRKEGQNVTLSCEQNLNHDAMYWYRQDPGQGLRLIYYSQIVNDFQKGDIAEGYSVSREKKESFPLTVTSAQKNPTAFYLCASSSRTSGPSYEQYFGPGTRLTVT.